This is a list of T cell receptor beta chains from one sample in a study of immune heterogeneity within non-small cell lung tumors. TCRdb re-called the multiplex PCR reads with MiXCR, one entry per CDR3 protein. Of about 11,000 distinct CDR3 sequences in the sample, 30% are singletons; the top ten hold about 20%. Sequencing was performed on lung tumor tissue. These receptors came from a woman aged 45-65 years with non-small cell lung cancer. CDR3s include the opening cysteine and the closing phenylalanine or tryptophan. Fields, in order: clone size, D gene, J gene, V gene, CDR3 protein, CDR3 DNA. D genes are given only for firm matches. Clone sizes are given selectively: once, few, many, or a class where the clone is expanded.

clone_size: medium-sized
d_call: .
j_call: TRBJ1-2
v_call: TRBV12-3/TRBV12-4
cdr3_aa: CASSPYPGHTYGYTF
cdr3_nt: TGTGCCAGCAGTCCCTACCCGGGACACACCTATGGCTACACCTTC

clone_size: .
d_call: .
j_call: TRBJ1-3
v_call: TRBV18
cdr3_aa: CASSPLRRELLFFPPGNTIYF
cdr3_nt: TGTGCCAGCTCACCACTCCGTCGCGAGTTATTATTTTTTCCTCCTGGAAACACCATATATTTT

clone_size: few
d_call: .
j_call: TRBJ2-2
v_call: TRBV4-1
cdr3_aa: CASSQGILNTGELFF
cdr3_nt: TGCGCCAGCAGCCAAGGGATTCTGAACACCGGGGAGCTGTTTTTT

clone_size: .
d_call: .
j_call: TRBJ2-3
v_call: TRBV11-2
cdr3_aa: CASSLGAGQIITDTQYF
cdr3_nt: TGTGCCAGCAGCTTAGGGGCGGGACAGATAATCACAGATACGCAGTATTTT

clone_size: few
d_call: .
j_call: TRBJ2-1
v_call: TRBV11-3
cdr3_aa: CVSSSAGSYNEQFF
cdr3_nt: TGTGTCAGCAGCTCAGCAGGGTCCTACAATGAGCAGTTCTTC

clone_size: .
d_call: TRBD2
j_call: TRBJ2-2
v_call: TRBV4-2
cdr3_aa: CASSRSSGTTGELFF
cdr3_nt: TGTGCCAGCAGCCGCTCTAGCGGTACTACCGGGGAGCTGTTTTTT

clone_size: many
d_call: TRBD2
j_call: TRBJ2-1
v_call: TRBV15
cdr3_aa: CATRGPVGGLSGRSYNEQFF
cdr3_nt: TGTGCCACCAGAGGCCCGGTGGGGGGGCTAAGCGGGAGATCCTACAATGAGCAGTTCTTC

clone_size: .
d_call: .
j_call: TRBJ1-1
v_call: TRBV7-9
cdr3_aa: CASTGQFTEAFF
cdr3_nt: TGTGCCAGCACCGGACAGTTCACTGAAGCTTTCTTT

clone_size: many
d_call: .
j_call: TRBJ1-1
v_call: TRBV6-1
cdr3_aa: CASSSFSVNTEAFF
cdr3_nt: TGTGCCAGCAGTTCGTTTTCAGTAAACACTGAAGCTTTCTTT

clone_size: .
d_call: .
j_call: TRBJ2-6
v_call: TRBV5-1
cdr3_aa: CASSLGAGGSGANVLTF
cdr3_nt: TGCGCCAGCAGCTTGGGGGCAGGGGGGTCAGGGGCCAACGTCCTGACTTTC

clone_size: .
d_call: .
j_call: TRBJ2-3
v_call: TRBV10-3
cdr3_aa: CAISGERVGTDTQYF
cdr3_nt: TGTGCCATCAGTGGGGAACGGGTTGGCACAGATACGCAGTATTTT

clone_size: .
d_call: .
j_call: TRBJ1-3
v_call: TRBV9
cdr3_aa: CASSADYVRQGNTIYF
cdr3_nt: TGTGCCAGCAGCGCCGACTACGTACGACAGGGAAACACCATATATTTT

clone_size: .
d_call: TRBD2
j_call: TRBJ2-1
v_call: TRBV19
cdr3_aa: CASSKTSGTYNEKFF
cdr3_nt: TGTGCCAGTAGTAAGACTAGCGGTACCTACAATGAGAAGTTCTTC

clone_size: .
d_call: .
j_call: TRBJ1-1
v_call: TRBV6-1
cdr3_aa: CASSQSVQREAFF
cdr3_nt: TGTGCCAGCAGTCAATCCGTTCAACGTGAAGCTTTCTTT

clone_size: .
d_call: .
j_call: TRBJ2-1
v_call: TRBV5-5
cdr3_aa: CASSWGTNSPSYNEQFF
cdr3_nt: TGTGCCAGCAGCTGGGGAACCAACTCACCCTCCTACAATGAGCAGTTCTTC

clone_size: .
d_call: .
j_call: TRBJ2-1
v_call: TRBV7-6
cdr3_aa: CASSLAAGVNEQFF
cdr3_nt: TGTGCCAGCAGCTTAGCGGCAGGGGTCAATGAGCAGTTCTTC

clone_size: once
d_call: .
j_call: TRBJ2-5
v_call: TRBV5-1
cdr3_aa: CASSETGTALQETQYF
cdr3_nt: TGCGCCAGCAGCGAAACCGGGACGGCGCTCCAAGAGACCCAGTACTTC

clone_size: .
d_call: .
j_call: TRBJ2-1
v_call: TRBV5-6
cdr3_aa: CASSLQGTHHNEQFF
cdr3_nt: TGTGCCAGCAGCTTGCAAGGGACCCATCACAATGAGCAGTTCTTC

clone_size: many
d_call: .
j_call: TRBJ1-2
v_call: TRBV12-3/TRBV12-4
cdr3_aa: CASSFPLNYGYTF
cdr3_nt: TGTGCCAGCAGTTTTCCTCTTAACTATGGCTACACCTTC

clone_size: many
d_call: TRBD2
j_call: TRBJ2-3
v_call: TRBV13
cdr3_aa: CASSLGLADTDTQYF
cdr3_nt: TGTGCCAGCAGCTTAGGTCTAGCGGACACAGATACGCAGTATTTT

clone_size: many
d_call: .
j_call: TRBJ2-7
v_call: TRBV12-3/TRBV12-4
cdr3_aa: CASTLWGLPYYEQYF
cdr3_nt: TGTGCCAGCACCTTGTGGGGACTTCCCTACTACGAGCAGTACTTC

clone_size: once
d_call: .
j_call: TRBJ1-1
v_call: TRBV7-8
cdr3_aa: CASRPFGGRTEAFF
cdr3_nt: TGTGCCAGCAGGCCTTTCGGGGGGCGAACTGAAGCTTTCTTT

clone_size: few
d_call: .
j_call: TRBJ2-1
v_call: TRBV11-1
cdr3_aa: CARSLEGPSHNEQFF
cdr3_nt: TGTGCCAGGAGCTTAGAGGGGCCCTCCCACAATGAGCAGTTCTTC

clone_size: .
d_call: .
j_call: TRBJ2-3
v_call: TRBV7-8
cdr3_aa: CASSLWEIGTDTQYF
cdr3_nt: TGTGCCAGCAGCTTATGGGAGATCGGCACAGATACGCAGTATTTT

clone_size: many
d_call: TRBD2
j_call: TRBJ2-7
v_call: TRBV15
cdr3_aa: CATSRLAGKGEQYF
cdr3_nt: TGTGCCACCAGCAGACTAGCGGGAAAGGGCGAGCAGTACTTC

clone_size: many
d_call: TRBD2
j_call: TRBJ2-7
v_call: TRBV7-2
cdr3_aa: CASRETGGSSYEQYF
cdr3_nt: TGTGCCAGCAGAGAGACGGGGGGATCTTCCTACGAGCAGTACTTC

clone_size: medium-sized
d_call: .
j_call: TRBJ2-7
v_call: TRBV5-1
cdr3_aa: CASSLARGLEQYF
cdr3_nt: TGCGCCAGCAGCTTGGCCAGGGGACTCGAACAGTACTTC

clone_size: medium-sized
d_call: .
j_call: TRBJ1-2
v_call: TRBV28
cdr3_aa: CASSLRNHGYTF
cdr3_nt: TGTGCCAGCAGTCTTCGGAACCATGGCTACACCTTC

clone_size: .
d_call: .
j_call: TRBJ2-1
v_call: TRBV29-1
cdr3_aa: CSVANQEQFF
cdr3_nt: TGCAGCGTTGCGAATCAGGAGCAGTTCTTC

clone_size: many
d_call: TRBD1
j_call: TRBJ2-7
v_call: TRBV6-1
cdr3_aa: CASSADRSSYEQYF
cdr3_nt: TGTGCCAGCAGTGCGGACAGGAGCTCCTACGAGCAGTACTTC

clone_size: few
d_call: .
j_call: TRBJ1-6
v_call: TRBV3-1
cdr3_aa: CASSSSRAVGNSPLHF
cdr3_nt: TGTGCCAGCAGCTCGAGCCGGGCCGTTGGGAACTCACCCCTCCACTTT

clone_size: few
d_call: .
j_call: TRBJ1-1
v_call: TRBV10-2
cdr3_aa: CASSGQGMNTEAFF
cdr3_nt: TGCGCCAGCAGTGGGCAGGGTATGAACACTGAAGCTTTCTTT

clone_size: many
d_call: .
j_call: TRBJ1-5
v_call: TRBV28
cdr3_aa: CASSLPQGGRSRNQPQHF
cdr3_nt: TGTGCCAGCAGTCTCCCGCAGGGTGGCAGGTCCCGCAATCAGCCCCAGCATTTT

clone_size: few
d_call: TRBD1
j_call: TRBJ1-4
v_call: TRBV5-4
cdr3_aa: CASSETGDEKLFF
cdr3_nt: TGTGCCAGCAGCGAAACAGGGGATGAAAAACTGTTTTTT

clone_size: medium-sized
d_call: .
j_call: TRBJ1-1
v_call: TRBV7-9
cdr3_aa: CASRKAGVNTEAFF
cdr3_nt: TGTGCCAGCAGGAAAGCAGGGGTAAACACTGAAGCTTTCTTT

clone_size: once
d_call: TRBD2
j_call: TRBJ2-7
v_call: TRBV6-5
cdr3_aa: CATHLRRGGINDQYF
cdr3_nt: TGTGCCACCCATTTACGTCGGGGGGGCATCAACGATCAGTACTTC

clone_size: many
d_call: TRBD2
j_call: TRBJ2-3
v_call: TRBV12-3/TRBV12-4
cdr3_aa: CASSHTPITSGSPDTQYF
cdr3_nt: TGTGCCAGCAGTCACACCCCTATTACTAGCGGGAGTCCAGATACGCAGTATTTT

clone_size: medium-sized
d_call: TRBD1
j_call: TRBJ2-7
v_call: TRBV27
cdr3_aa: CASSRQGAYEQYF
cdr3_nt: TGTGCCAGCAGCCGACAGGGGGCATACGAGCAGTACTTC

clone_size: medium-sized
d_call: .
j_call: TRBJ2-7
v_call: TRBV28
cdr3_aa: CASSIRTPTYEQYF
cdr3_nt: TGTGCCAGCAGTATCCGGACGCCCACCTACGAGCAGTACTTC

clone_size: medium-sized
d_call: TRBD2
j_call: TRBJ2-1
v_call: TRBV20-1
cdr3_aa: CSARKARLAGVGEQFF
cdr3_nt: TGCAGTGCTAGAAAGGCACGGCTAGCGGGAGTTGGTGAGCAGTTCTTC

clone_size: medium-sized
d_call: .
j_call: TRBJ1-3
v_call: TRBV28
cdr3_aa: CASSSGTRWDTIYF
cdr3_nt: TGTGCCAGCAGTTCCGGGACACGATGGGACACCATATATTTT

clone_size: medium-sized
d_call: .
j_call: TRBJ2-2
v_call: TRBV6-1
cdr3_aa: CASSVSVTGELFF
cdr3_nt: TGTGCCAGCAGTGTGTCGGTCACCGGGGAGCTGTTTTTT

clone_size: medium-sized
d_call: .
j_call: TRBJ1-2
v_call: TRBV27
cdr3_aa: CASASFGDGYTF
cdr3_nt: TGTGCCAGCGCCTCGTTCGGGGACGGCTACACCTTC

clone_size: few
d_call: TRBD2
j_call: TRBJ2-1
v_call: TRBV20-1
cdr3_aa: CSANPSGSSYNEQFF
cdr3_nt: TGCAGTGCTAACCCTAGCGGGAGTTCCTACAATGAGCAGTTCTTC

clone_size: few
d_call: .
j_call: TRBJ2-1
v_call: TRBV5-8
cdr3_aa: CASTLGGFEIRDEQFF
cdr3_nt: TGTGCCAGCACCCTGGGCGGGTTTGAGATTCGCGATGAGCAGTTCTTC

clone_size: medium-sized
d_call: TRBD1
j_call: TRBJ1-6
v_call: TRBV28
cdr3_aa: CASNSLPGQGSPLHF
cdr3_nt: TGTGCCAGTAACTCTCTCCCGGGACAGGGGTCACCCCTCCACTTT